The 27 T cell receptor beta chains below all came from one sample that was sequenced in a study of immune evolution from preneoplasia to lung adenocarcinoma. TCRdb keeps only in-frame clones here, not all; method: immunoSEQ multiplex PCR. Among approximately 9,300 clones, around 75% were seen once, and the ten largest hold 7% to 9.5%. Sequencing was done on a sample of FFPE minimally invasive lung adenocarcinoma tissue. The receptors were gathered from a donor at least 70 years old with lung adenocarcinoma.

The gene calls are TRBV15 and TRBJ1-2; 7 nucleotides match TRBD1. Trimming removed 0 bases from V and 4 bases from J; junction bases left unmatched: 5. The CDR3 spans 15 residues. Germline V lookup: CDR1 LNHNV, CDR2 YYDKDF (reference sequence). The chain's CDR3 is CATSRDKGAVYGYTF. CDR3 sequence (DNA): TGTGCCACCAGCAGAGATAAGGGGGCAGTCTATGGCTACACCTTC.

The V gene is TRBV7-6, the J gene TRBJ2-5; D not resolved. This CDR3 spans 16 amino acids. In germline, CDR1 is SGHVS, CDR2 FNYEAQ. Trimming took off 2 bases at V and 1 base at J, with 14 bases between the two ends. The CDR3 reads CASSLQRSFSQETQYF. Written as DNA, the CDR3 is TGTGCCAGCAGCTTACAGAGGAGTTTTAGCCAAGAGACCCAGTACTTC.

The rearrangement uses TRBV9 and TRBJ1-6; maybe TRBD1 (5 bases). The V end lost 4 bases, the J end lost 8 bases, and 13 bases lay between the germline ends. The CDR3 has 14 residues. The germline V gene encodes CDR1 SGDLS and CDR2 YYNGEE. The CDR3 spells CASSSWGGDSPLHF. CDR3 in DNA: TGTGCCAGCAGCTCGTGGGGGGGAGATTCACCCCTCCACTTT.

This chain uses TRBV5-4 with TRBJ2-2, with TRBD2 identical over 13 bases. The CDR3 extends over 17 amino acids. The V and J ends lost 4 bases and 7 bases, in that order; junction bases with no gene match: 10. Germline V gives CDR1 SGHNT, CDR2 YYREEE (reference sequence). The CDR3 loop is CASSLPGLAGQGGELFF. The CDR3 bases are TGTGCCAGCAGCCTTCCGGGACTAGCGGGACAGGGCGGGGAGCTGTTTTTT.

The chain combines TRBV7-2 with TRBJ2-7; D remains ambiguous. This CDR3 has 13 residues. Germline V CDR1 and CDR2: SGHTA, FQGNSA. V lost 0 bases and J lost 5, with 8 bases in between. CDR3 region: CASSLATIHEQYF. The CDR3 bases are TGTGCCAGCAGCTTAGCCACGATTCACGAGCAGTACTTC.

The chain combines TRBV7-2 with TRBJ2-7, with D possibly matching TRBD1 (6 bases). V was shortened by 1 base and J by 3 bases, with 13 bases between the two germline ends. This CDR3 has 15 residues. CDR1 and CDR2 (germline): SGHTA, FQGNSA. CDR3 in amino acids: CASSLEWGPVYEQYF. CDR3 DNA: TGTGCCAGCAGCTTAGAATGGGGGCCGGTCTACGAGCAGTACTTC.

This chain joins TRBV28 and TRBJ1-1; D is uncertain. V was cut by 8 bases and J by 0 bases, with 10 bases left in between. This CDR3 spans 13 amino acids. Looked up from germline, CDR1 is MDHEN and CDR2 is SYDVKM. CDR3 in amino acids: CASRVRMNTEAFF. The CDR3 bases are TGTGCCAGCCGTGTGAGGATGAACACTGAAGCTTTCTTT.

The rearrangement links TRBV18 to TRBJ1-1; TRBD1 aligns across 7 bases. The junction had 2 bases not matched to a gene; V was cut back by 2 bases and J by 2 bases. Germline V gene data show CDR1 as KGHSH and CDR2 as LQKENI. The CDR3 is 14 amino acids. CDR3 DNA: TGTGCCAGCTCACCAACAGGGGAAAACACTGAAGCTTTCTTT. It yields the protein CASSPTGENTEAFF.

This chain uses TRBV28 with TRBJ2-7, with a tentative D call TRBD2 (6 bases). The CDR3 has 14 residues. V gave up 5 bases and J gave up 2 bases, with 13 bases separating them. CDR1 is MDHEN, CDR2 SYDVKM, per germline. The CDR3 sequence: CASSLPGGAYEQYF. The CDR3 DNA reads as TGTGCCAGCAGTCTACCCGGAGGGGCCTACGAGCAGTACTTC.

The chain couples TRBV7-6 to TRBJ2-5, with D perhaps TRBD2 (6 bases). The CDR3 spans 17 residues. Germline CDR1 and CDR2: SGHVS and FNYEAQ. Trimming removed 5 bases at V and 2 bases at J, with 21 bases between. CDR3 nucleotides: TGTGCCAGCAGCAAAACAACCGGAGGGGCAGTTCAAGAGACCCAGTACTTC. It yields the protein CASSKTTGGAVQETQYF. The full variable domain, rest sourced from reference TRBV7-6 and TRBJ2-5, is GAGVSQSPRYKVTKRGQDVALRCDPISGHVSLYWYRQALGQGPEFLTYFNYEAQQDKSGLPNDRFSAERPEGSISTLTIQRTEQRDSAMYRCASSKTTGGAVQETQYFGPGTRLLVL.

This chain connects TRBV6-5 to TRBJ1-2; no firm D call. The germline CDR1 and CDR2 sequences are MNHEY and SVGAGI. There are 13 residues in the CDR3. V was trimmed by 6 bases and J by 8 bases, leaving 16 bases between them. CDR3 coding DNA: TGTGCCAGCAGCCTAGACTCTAGGAAGGGCTACACCTTC. Translating gives CASSLDSRKGYTF.

V is TRBV9 and J is TRBJ2-2, with TRBD2 matching 7 bases. V dropped 2 bases and J dropped 3; count of bases not matched to a gene: 22. The CDR3 is made up of 21 amino acids. In germline, CDR1 is SGDLS, CDR2 YYNGEE. The chain's CDR3 is CASSVGSPKRGLWMYTGELFF. DNA for the CDR3: TGTGCCAGCAGCGTGGGATCCCCAAAGCGGGGCCTTTGGATGTACACCGGGGAGCTGTTTTTT.

This clone has just a few counts. The V call is TRBV5-1, the J call TRBJ1-1; possible D gene TRBD1, 5 bases. The CDR3 consists of 13 residues. Germline CDR1 is SGHRS and CDR2 is YFSETQ. V was cut by 4 bases and J by 0 bases, with 7 bases left in between. The CDR3 coding sequence is TGCGCCAGCAGCGGGGCCATGAACACTGAAGCTTTCTTT. It codes for CASSGAMNTEAFF.

The chain has TRBV9 and TRBJ2-7, with TRBD2 matching 7 bases. CDR1 and CDR2 from the germline V gene are SGDLS and YYNGEE. The V and J ends lost 6 bases and 3 bases, in that order; junction bases with no gene match: 12. The CDR3 extends over 15 amino acids. CDR3 in amino acids: CASTRGDGSYYEQYF. In DNA, the CDR3 is TGTGCCAGCACCCGGGGGGACGGTTCCTACTACGAGCAGTACTTC.

The chain couples TRBV5-1 to TRBJ1-4; D remains unclear. V was cut by 0 bases and J by 5 bases, with 5 bases left in between. Germline lookup yields CDR1 SGHRS and CDR2 YFSETQ. The CDR3 has 13 residues. This CDR3 reads CASSLGSNEKLFF. The CDR3 nucleotides read TGCGCCAGCAGCTTGGGCTCGAATGAAAAACTGTTTTTT.

This clone has just a few counts. This chain links TRBV27 with TRBJ2-7; 7 bases map to TRBD1. V lost 0 bases to trimming and J lost 2 bases; unmatched junction nucleotides: 10. The V gene's germline CDR1 is MNHEY and CDR2 SMNVEV (reference sequence). This CDR3 is 17 amino acids long. CDR3 nucleotide sequence: TGTGCCAGCAGTTTATCACCGACAGGGAGTTGGGCCTACGAGCAGTACTTC. It specifies CASSLSPTGSWAYEQYF.

V usage is TRBV19 and J usage is TRBJ1-1; the D gene is possibly TRBD1 (5 bases). V was trimmed by 2 bases and J by 4 bases, leaving 11 bases between them. This CDR3 has 14 amino acids. Germline V gives CDR1 LNHDA, CDR2 SQIVND (reference sequence). The CDR3 region has the DNA TGTGCCAGTAGTATAAACAGGCCGGGCACTGAAGCTTTCTTT. Its protein is CASSINRPGTEAFF.

The chain carries TRBV7-8 and TRBJ1-5, with D possibly TRBD1 on 6 matching bases. This CDR3 is built from 16 residues. Trimming cost V 2 bases and J 0 bases, with 11 bases left between them. Germline V gene lookup returns CDR1 SGHVS and CDR2 FQNEAQ. The CDR3 loop is CASSLNRTVSNQPQHF. For the CDR3, the DNA is TGTGCCAGCAGCTTAAATAGGACAGTTAGCAATCAGCCCCAGCATTTT.

The rearrangement links TRBV29-1 to TRBJ1-1; 8 nucleotides agree with TRBD1. This CDR3 comprises 15 residues. Germline trimming cut 4 bases from V and 0 bases from J; bases unmatched to any gene: 7. The germline CDR1 and CDR2 sequences are SQVTM and ANQGSEA. In nucleotides, the CDR3 is TGCAGCGTTGGGTCCAGGGGGCAAATGAACACTGAAGCTTTCTTT. Protein product: CSVGSRGQMNTEAFF. Variable domain in full (rest from reference TRBV29-1 and TRBJ1-1): SAVISQKPSRDICQRGTSLTIQCQVDSQVTMMFWYRQQPGQSLTLIATANQGSEATYESGFVIDKFPISRPNLTFSTLTVSNMSPEDSSIYLCSVGSRGQMNTEAFFGQGTRLTVV.

The chain links TRBV13 to TRBJ1-4, with TRBD1 matching over 10 bases. The J segment lost 5 bases and the V segment lost 5 bases, leaving 8 bases of the junction unmatched. Germline CDR1 is PRHDT and CDR2 is FYEKMQ (reference sequence). The CDR3 spans 16 residues. The CDR3 sequence is CASSLTPGQGNEKLFF. CDR3 nucleotide sequence: TGTGCCAGCAGCCTAACTCCGGGACAGGGGAATGAAAAACTGTTTTTT. The entire variable domain, with the rest obtained from reference TRBV13 and TRBJ1-4, is as follows: AAGVIQSPRHLIKEKRETATLKCYPIPRHDTVYWYQQGPGQDPQFLISFYEKMQSDKGSIPDRFSAQQFSDYHSELNMSSLELGDSALYFCASSLTPGQGNEKLFFGSGTQLSVL.

The chain recombines TRBV18 with TRBJ2-3, with 9 nucleotides matching TRBD1. V was clipped by 6 bases and J by 6 bases; unmatched bases: 7. CDR1 KGHSH and CDR2 LQKENI come from the germline V gene. The CDR3 extends over 14 amino acids. CDR3 loop: CASSRQGDRDTQYF. The CDR3 DNA follows: TGTGCCAGCTCTCGACAGGGGGACAGGGATACGCAGTATTTT.

The rearrangement links TRBV5-4 to TRBJ1-2; TRBD1 is a possible D gene (5 bases). This CDR3 is 15 amino acids long. Germline lookup yields CDR1 SGHNT and CDR2 YYREEE (reference sequence). V dropped 0 bases and J dropped 5 bases, with 14 bases sitting between them. The CDR3 here is CASSLDWGEGYGYTF. DNA for the CDR3: TGTGCCAGCAGCTTGGACTGGGGCGAAGGGTATGGCTACACCTTC.

J is TRBJ2-5 and V is TRBV19, with D perhaps TRBD2 (6 bases). This CDR3 is built from 12 residues. V lost 5 bases, J lost 6 bases, and 10 bases lay in between. Germline assignment: CDR1 LNHDA and CDR2 SQIVND (reference sequence). CDR3 DNA: TGTGCCAGTAGTGCGGGACTGCAGACCCAGTACTTC. Translation: CASSAGLQTQYF.

The rearrangement joins TRBV5-1 to TRBJ1-2; 10 bases match TRBD1. Germline assignment: CDR1 SGHRS and CDR2 YFSETQ. The J segment lost 2 bases and the V segment lost 4 bases, leaving 5 bases of the junction unmatched. The CDR3 runs to 15 residues. CDR3 residues: CASSLDRGANYGYTF. The CDR3 DNA reads TGCGCCAGCAGCCTGGACAGGGGGGCCAACTATGGCTACACCTTC.

A few counts support this clone. The rearrangement uses TRBV7-3 and TRBJ1-3; D perhaps matches TRBD1 (6 bases). The V end was cut by 1 base, the J end by 4 bases, with 11 bases between. The CDR3 runs 15 residues. In germline, CDR1 is SGHTA, CDR2 FQGTGA. Here the CDR3 reads CASSLSGGFGNTIYF. The CDR3 DNA is TGTGCCAGCAGCTTAAGTGGGGGCTTCGGAAACACCATATATTTT. The variable domain in full, with the rest retrieved from reference TRBV7-3 and TRBJ1-3, is GAGVSQTPSNKVTEKGKYVELRCDPISGHTALYWYRQSLGQGPEFLIYFQGTGAADDSGLPNDRFFAVRPEGSVSTLKIQRTERGDSAVYLCASSLSGGFGNTIYFGEGSWLTVV.

The chain uses TRBV5-1 and TRBJ2-3, with D perhaps TRBD1 or TRBD2 (5 bases each). Between the trimmed V and J ends, which lost 7 bases and 1 base, there was a span of 16 bases. Germline V gives CDR1 SGHRS, CDR2 YFSETQ. This CDR3 spans 15 amino acids. CDR3 nucleotides: TGCGCCAGCCGCTCCCGAAGGGGAGGCACAGATACGCAGTATTTT. Residues: CASRSRRGGTDTQYF.

The rearrangement links TRBV19 to TRBJ1-3; possible D gene TRBD1, 5 bases. The germline gives CDR1 LNHDA, CDR2 SQIVND (reference sequence). V lost 7 bases to trimming and J lost 2 bases, with 18 bases between them. The CDR3 runs to 16 residues. DNA for the CDR3: TGTGCCAGTACCGAAAGTGGGGGATTCACTGGAAACACCATATATTTT. Its translation is CASTESGGFTGNTIYF.